Included here is one T cell receptor beta chain sequence, with context. No antigen is known for it. Measured with immunoSEQ multiplex PCR; TCRdb has only the in-frame clones, and not every one. Of around 66,000 clones in the sample, less than 85% are singletons; the top ten hold less than 5%. These data originate in a study of OX40 agonist ivuxolimab in advanced cancers. Study-wide points: CD4+ and CD8+ T cells in blood underwent clonal expansion by week 6 at 0.1 to 3.0 mg/kg. CD8+ T cells (on average) carried more expanded clones than CD4+ T cells.

Trimming removed 5 bases at V and 5 bases at J, with 8 bases between. This CDR3 is 12 amino acids long. The germline CDR1 and CDR2 sequences are SGHNT and YYREEE (reference sequence). Sequencing used CD4+ or CD8+ T cells sorted from blood, obtained in a trial of the OX40 agonist ivuxolimab. The chain links TRBV5-4 to TRBJ1-5, with D unclear. This receptor was obtained from an adult with an advanced solid tumor such as melanoma, head and neck, liver or kidney cancer. DNA for the CDR3: TGTGCCAGCAGTTTTAACGATCAGCCCCAGCATTTT. It translates to CASSFNDQPQHF.